These 25 T cell receptor beta chains came from one sample sequenced in a study of sequential checkpoint blockade in melanoma. The treatment is: randomized to nivolumab then ipilimumab (arm A) or the reverse (arm B). Generated by immunoSEQ multiplex PCR, the TCRdb table keeps only in-frame clones and is missing some. This table has tens of thousands of clones, under 90% appearing once. The material sequenced was CD8+ T cells sorted from blood (inferred from file names), taken from a patient given nivolumab and ipilimumab in sequence. Every receptor here comes from a human donor with melanoma.

The chain employs TRBV4-2 and TRBJ2-1; 11 bases align to TRBD2. The germline gives CDR1 LGHNA, CDR2 YNFKEQ. Trimming took 0 bases from V and 15 from J; bases not matched to a gene: 13. This CDR3 is built from 16 residues. The chain's CDR3 is CASSQELAGELLQRFF. DNA for the CDR3: TGTGCCAGCAGCCAAGAACTAGCGGGAGAGCTCTTACAACGGTTCTTC.

The chain has TRBV29-1 and TRBJ1-2; D gene unclear. The CDR3 consists of 13 residues. Per germline, CDR1 SQVTM and CDR2 ANQGSEA. The V and J ends lost 3 bases and 7 bases respectively, with 15 bases between them. The CDR3 DNA reads TGCAGCGTTGAGCCGTCCCAGGTCGGTGGCTACACCTTC. Translated, it gives CSVEPSQVGGYTF.

The chain combines TRBV28 with TRBJ1-5; D may be TRBD1 (5 bases). Germline lookup yields CDR1 MDHEN and CDR2 SYDVKM. V dropped 5 bases and J dropped 4 bases, with 9 bases sitting between them. CDR3 size: 13 residues. The CDR3 sequence is CASSPTGNQPQHF. The CDR3, as DNA: TGTGCCAGCAGTCCCACAGGAAATCAGCCCCAGCATTTT.

The chain couples TRBV7-3 to TRBJ1-4; TRBD1 is a possible D gene (5 bases). The CDR3 sequence is 16 residues long. V lost 1 base and J 4 bases, leaving 13 bases between the germline ends. The V gene's germline CDR1 is SGHTA and CDR2 FQGTGA. As DNA, the CDR3 is TGTGCCAGCAGCTTAATCGACAGAGCCGATAATGAAAAACTGTTTTTT. It specifies CASSLIDRADNEKLFF. The full variable domain, in which reference TRBV7-3 and TRBJ1-4 provide the parts outside the CDR3, is GAGVSQTPSNKVTEKGKYVELRCDPISGHTALYWYRQSLGQGPEFLIYFQGTGAADDSGLPNDRFFAVRPEGSVSTLKIQRTERGDSAVYLCASSLIDRADNEKLFFGSGTQLSVL.

The chain recombines TRBV5-6 with TRBJ1-1, with a possible D match to TRBD1 (6 bases). The CDR3 runs to 13 residues. The germline V gene has CDR1 SGHDT and CDR2 YYEEEE. Trimming left V 1 base short and J 8 bases short, with 12 bases between. CDR3: CASSLMGAAEAFF. The CDR3 region has the DNA TGTGCCAGCAGCTTGATGGGGGCGGCGGAAGCTTTCTTT.

This chain links TRBV6-6 with TRBJ2-7; D is perhaps TRBD2 (5 bases). V shed 6 bases and J shed 3 bases, with 18 bases lying between them. This CDR3 contains 15 residues. Germline loops: CDR1 MNHNY, CDR2 SVGAGI (reference sequence). Written as DNA, the CDR3 is TGTGCCAGCAGCACGGCTCGGGAAGCAGACTACGAGCAGTACTTC. Its protein is CASSTAREADYEQYF.

The chain has TRBV6-5 and TRBJ2-1; D not certain. The CDR3 is made up of 13 amino acids. V was shortened by 4 bases and J by 3 bases, with 7 bases between the two germline ends. Germline CDR1 reads MNHEY; CDR2 reads SVGAGI. The DNA of the CDR3 is TGTGCCAGCAGTTTTTCCTTCTACAATGAGCAGTTCTTC. It specifies CASSFSFYNEQFF.

This clone was observed a handful of times. The CDR3 protein is CASSFLLGTDTQYF. CDR3 nucleotides: TGTGCCAGCAGTTTTCTGCTAGGAACAGATACGCAGTATTTT. This chain uses TRBV28 with TRBJ2-3, with unresolved D. The CDR3 runs 14 residues. CDR1 is MDHEN and CDR2 is SYDVKM in the germline V gene. V was clipped by 3 bases and J by 3 bases, with 10 bases between them.

The chain couples TRBV2 to TRBJ1-1, with a possible D match to TRBD1 (5 bases). CDR3 length equals 14 residues. V was shortened by 9 bases and J by 5 bases, with 19 bases between the two germline ends. CDR1 SNHLY and CDR2 FYNNEI come from the germline V gene. CDR3 protein: CASIFGGGWTEAFF. CDR3 in DNA: TGTGCCAGTATTTTTGGGGGGGGATGGACTGAAGCTTTCTTT.

This chain uses TRBV5-1 with TRBJ2-7; D is unclear. Germline V gene data show CDR1 as SGHRS and CDR2 as YFSETQ. V was clipped by 0 bases and J by 0 bases, with 4 bases between them. This CDR3 region has 13 residues. The CDR3 nucleotides read TGCGCCAGCAGCTTGGGACACTCCTACGAGCAGTACTTC. Residues: CASSLGHSYEQYF.

The gene calls are TRBV28 and TRBJ1-4; 9 nucleotides match TRBD1. CDR1 MDHEN and CDR2 SYDVKM come from the germline V gene. This CDR3 comprises 14 residues. J gave up 8 bases and V 6 bases, and 7 bases lay outside the gene matches. As DNA, the CDR3 is TGTGCCAGCAGCACAGGGGGCGCAGACGAAAAACTGTTTTTT. It translates to CASSTGGADEKLFF.

The chain has TRBV30 and TRBJ2-1, with D tentatively TRBD2 (7 bases). CDR3 length: 14 residues. Germline V gene sequence: CDR1 GTSNPN, CDR2 SVGIG (reference sequence). Trimming cost V 2 bases and J 9 bases, with 17 bases left between them. This CDR3 reads CAWSQSGGRAEQFF. The CDR3, as DNA: TGTGCCTGGAGTCAGTCCGGGGGGCGAGCTGAGCAGTTCTTC. Drawing the rest from reference TRBV30 and TRBJ2-1, the complete variable domain is SQTIHQWPATLVQPVGSPLSLECTVEGTSNPNLYWYRQAAGRGLQLLFYSVGIGQISSEVPQNLSASRPQDRQFILSSKKLLLSDSGFYLCAWSQSGGRAEQFFGPGTRLTVL.

J is TRBJ1-5 and V is TRBV28; D gene unclear. V was shortened by 2 bases and J by 4 bases, with 9 bases between the two germline ends. There are 14 residues in the CDR3. Germline CDR1 is MDHEN and CDR2 is SYDVKM. DNA of the CDR3: TGTGCCAGCAGTTTAGGAGGCCCGAATCAGCCCCAGCATTTT. This codes for CASSLGGPNQPQHF.

The chain employs TRBV5-4 and TRBJ1-1; D may be TRBD1 (5 bases). The CDR3 totals 14 residues. CDR1 is SGHNT and CDR2 is YYREEE in the germline V gene (reference sequence). Trimming removed 4 bases at V and 0 bases at J, with 10 bases between. The CDR3 DNA follows: TGTGCCAGCAGCCGACCAGGGATGAACACTGAAGCTTTCTTT. This encodes CASSRPGMNTEAFF.

This chain uses TRBV4-2 with TRBJ2-5; 8 bases line up with TRBD2. The J call is in doubt because the DNA end fits TRBJ2-7 better. CDR1 and CDR2 (germline): LGHNA, YNFKEQ. The CDR3 covers 16 residues. The CDR3 region is CASSQSPWREDYEQYF. CDR3 nucleotide sequence: TGTGCCAGCAGCCAATCTCCGTGGCGGGAGGACTACGAGCAGTACTTC.

The rearrangement links TRBV7-9 to TRBJ2-1; possibly TRBD1 for D (7 bases). CDR1 and CDR2 from the germline V gene are SEHNR and FQNEAQ (reference sequence). The CDR3 is 14 residues long. The V and J ends lost 8 bases and 6 bases respectively, with 17 bases between them. CDR3 in DNA: TGTGCCAGCGCTAGGTGGGGGGACAGCAATGAGCAGTTCTTC. Residues: CASARWGDSNEQFF.

In nucleotides, the CDR3 is TGTGCCAGCAGTTTATCGAGGGACAGGGGCGTCATAGGTGGCTACACCTTC. This translates into CASSLSRDRGVIGGYTF. The V and J genes are TRBV27 and TRBJ1-2; 10 bases fit TRBD1. Trimming at V came to 0 bases and at J to 7 bases, leaving 11 bases not matched to a gene. Per the germline V gene, CDR1 is MNHEY and CDR2 is SMNVEV (reference sequence). CDR3 length: 17 residues.

V usage is TRBV27 and J usage is TRBJ1-4; D is unclear. The germline gives CDR1 MNHEY, CDR2 SMNVEV (reference sequence). The CDR3 is 14 amino acids. V was shortened by 3 bases and J by 0 bases, with 5 bases between the two germline ends. CDR3 DNA: TGTGCCAGCAGTTTGCAGACAACTAATGAAAAACTGTTTTTT. Translation gives CASSLQTTNEKLFF.

This chain links TRBV5-1 with TRBJ1-1; D remains unclear. Trimming cost V 0 bases and J 0 bases, with 9 bases left between them. The CDR3 is made up of 15 amino acids. CDR1 and CDR2 (germline): SGHRS, YFSETQ. The DNA for the CDR3 is TGCGCCAGCAGCTTGGCCAGGTTCATGAACACTGAAGCTTTCTTT. Translation gives CASSLARFMNTEAFF.

This clone was picked up one time. The genes are TRBV7-2 and TRBJ2-3; the match to TRBD2 covers 8 bases. The CDR3 is 19 amino acids. CDR1 and CDR2 (germline): SGHTA, FQGNSA. V lost 2 bases to trimming and J lost 7 bases; unmatched junction nucleotides: 20. The CDR3 here is CASSLRNHQRGPEDHTQYF. CDR3 nucleotide sequence: TGTGCCAGCAGCTTAAGGAATCACCAGCGGGGGCCGGAGGATCATACGCAGTATTTT.

The chain couples TRBV9 to TRBJ2-3; 9 bases map to TRBD2. Losses at the gene ends were 4 bases for V and 2 bases for J; bases not matched to a gene: 2. This CDR3 spans 14 amino acids. Germline V CDR1 and CDR2: SGDLS, YYNGEE. CDR3 region: CASSIAGDTDTQYF. The CDR3 nucleotides are TGTGCCAGCAGCATAGCGGGGGACACAGATACGCAGTATTTT. Using reference TRBV9 and TRBJ2-3 for the parts outside the CDR3, the full variable domain is DSGVTQTPKHLITATGQRVTLRCSPRSGDLSVYWYQQSLDQGLQFLIQYYNGEERAKGNILERFSAQQFPDLHSELNLSSLELGDSALYFCASSIAGDTDTQYFGPGTRLTVL.

The chain recombines TRBV19 with TRBJ1-4, with 9 bases fitting TRBD1. The CDR3 has 17 residues. With V trimmed by 5 bases and J by 7 bases, 14 bases remained unmatched. CDR1 is LNHDA, CDR2 SQIVND, per germline (reference sequence). The CDR3 region is CASSLLWSDRGGEKLFF. The CDR3 nucleotides are TGTGCCAGTAGTCTACTCTGGTCGGACAGGGGAGGTGAAAAACTGTTTTTT.

The chain links TRBV2 to TRBJ2-7; 8 bases are shared with TRBD1. This CDR3 is 15 amino acids long. The germline CDR1 and CDR2 sequences are SNHLY and FYNNEI. The ends lost 2 bases at V and 4 bases at J; junction bases unmatched: 7. CDR3 residues: CASSELQGALYEQYF. CDR3 bases: TGTGCCAGCAGTGAACTCCAGGGGGCTCTGTACGAGCAGTACTTC.

The CDR3, as DNA: TGTGCCTGGAGCGAACTCTACAATGAGCAGTTCTTC. Its protein is CAWSELYNEQFF. The chain has TRBV30 and TRBJ2-1; no reliable D call. Germline lookup yields CDR1 GTSNPN and CDR2 SVGIG (reference sequence). V lost 3 bases, J lost 3 bases, and 6 bases lay in between. The CDR3 length is 12 residues.

V and J are TRBV9 and TRBJ2-3, with TRBD2 matching over 12 bases. CDR1 is SGDLS and CDR2 is YYNGEE in the germline V gene. The ends lost 4 bases at V and 5 bases at J; junction bases unmatched: 8. The CDR3 runs to 16 residues. CDR3 sequence: CASSFGASGGGDTQYF. CDR3 bases: TGTGCCAGCAGCTTCGGGGCTAGCGGGGGGGGAGATACGCAGTATTTT.